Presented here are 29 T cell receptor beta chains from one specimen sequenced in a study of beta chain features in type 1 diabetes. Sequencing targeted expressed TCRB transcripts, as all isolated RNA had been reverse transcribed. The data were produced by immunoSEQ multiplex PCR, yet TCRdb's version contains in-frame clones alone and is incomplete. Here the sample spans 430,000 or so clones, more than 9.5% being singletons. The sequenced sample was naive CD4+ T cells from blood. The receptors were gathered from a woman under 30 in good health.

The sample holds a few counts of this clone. In DNA, the CDR3 is TGCGCCAGCAGCCAAGAATTGTTGGGACTAAGCTCCTACAATGAGCAGTTCTTC. Translation: CASSQELLGLSSYNEQFF. V gene TRBV4-3 combines with J gene TRBJ2-1; 7 bases map to TRBD2. This CDR3 has 18 residues. Germline-derived CDR1 and CDR2 are LGHNA and YSLEER. The V segment lost 0 bases and the J segment 0 bases; nucleotides outside the gene matches: 8.

The CDR3, as DNA: TGTGCCAGCTCACCACCGGCGAAGAAGGAGACCCAGTACTTC. This gives the protein CASSPPAKKETQYF. V and J are TRBV18 and TRBJ2-5; D gene unclear. Germline CDR1 and CDR2: KGHSH and LQKENI. V was shortened by 0 bases and J by 5 bases, with 10 bases between the two germline ends. The CDR3 consists of 14 residues.

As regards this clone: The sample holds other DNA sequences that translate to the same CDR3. The CDR3 is CASSRGQNTGELFF. The CDR3 coding sequence is TGTGCCAGCAGCCGCGGACAGAACACCGGGGAGCTGTTTTTT. The chain carries TRBV7-2 and TRBJ2-2; possibly TRBD1 for D (5 bases). The V end was cut by 5 bases, the J end by 1 base, with 8 bases between. The CDR3 has 14 amino acids. Germline V gene data show CDR1 as SGHTA and CDR2 as FQGNSA. The full variable domain, with the rest looked up from reference TRBV7-2 and TRBJ2-2, is GAGVSQSPSNKVTEKGKDVELRCDPISGHTALYWYRQSLGQGLEFLIYFQGNSAPDKSGLPSDRFSAERTGGSVSTLTIQRTQQEDSAVYLCASSRGQNTGELFFGEGSRLTVL.

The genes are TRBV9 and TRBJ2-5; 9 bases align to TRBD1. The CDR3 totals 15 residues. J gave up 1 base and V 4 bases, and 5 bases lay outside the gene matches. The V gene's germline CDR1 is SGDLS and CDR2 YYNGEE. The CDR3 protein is CASSIGTGPQETQYF. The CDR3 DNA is TGTGCCAGCAGCATCGGGACAGGGCCCCAAGAGACCCAGTACTTC.

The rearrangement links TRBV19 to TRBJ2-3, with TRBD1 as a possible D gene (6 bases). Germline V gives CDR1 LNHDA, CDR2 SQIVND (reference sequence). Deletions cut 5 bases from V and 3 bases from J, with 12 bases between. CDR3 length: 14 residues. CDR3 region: CASSFLGTTDTQYF. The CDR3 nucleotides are TGTGCCAGTAGTTTCCTCGGGACAACAGATACGCAGTATTTT.

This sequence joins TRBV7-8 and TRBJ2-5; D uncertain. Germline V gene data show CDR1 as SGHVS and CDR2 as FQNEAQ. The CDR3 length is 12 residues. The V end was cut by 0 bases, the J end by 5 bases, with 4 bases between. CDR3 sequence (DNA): TGTGCCAGCAGCTTAGCGTCGGAGACCCAGTACTTC. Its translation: CASSLASETQYF. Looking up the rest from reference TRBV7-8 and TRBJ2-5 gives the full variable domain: GAGVSQSPRYKVAKRGQDVALRCDPISGHVSLFWYQQALGQGPEFLTYFQNEAQLDKSGLPSDRFFAERPEGSVSTLKIQRTQQEDSAVYLCASSLASETQYFGPGTRLLVL.

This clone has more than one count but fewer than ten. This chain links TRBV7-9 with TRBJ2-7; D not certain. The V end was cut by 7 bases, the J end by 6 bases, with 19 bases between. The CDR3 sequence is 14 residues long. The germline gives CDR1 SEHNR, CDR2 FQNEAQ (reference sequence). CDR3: CASTSVVGVFEQYF. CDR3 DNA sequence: TGTGCCAGCACTTCGGTGGTAGGTGTGTTCGAGCAGTACTTC.

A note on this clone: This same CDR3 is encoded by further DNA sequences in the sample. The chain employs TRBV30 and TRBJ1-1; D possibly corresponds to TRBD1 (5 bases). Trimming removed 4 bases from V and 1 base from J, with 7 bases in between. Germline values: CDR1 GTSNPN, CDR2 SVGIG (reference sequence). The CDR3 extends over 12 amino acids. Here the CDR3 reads CAWKRGNTEAFF. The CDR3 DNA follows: TGTGCCTGGAAGAGGGGGAACACTGAAGCTTTCTTT.

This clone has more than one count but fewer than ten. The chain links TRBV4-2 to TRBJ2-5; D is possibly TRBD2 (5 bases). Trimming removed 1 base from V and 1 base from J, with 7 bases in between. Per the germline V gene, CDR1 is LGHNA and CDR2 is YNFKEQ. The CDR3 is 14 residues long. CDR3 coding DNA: TGTGCCAGCAGCCAAGTTCGGGGCCAAGAGACCCAGTACTTC. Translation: CASSQVRGQETQYF.

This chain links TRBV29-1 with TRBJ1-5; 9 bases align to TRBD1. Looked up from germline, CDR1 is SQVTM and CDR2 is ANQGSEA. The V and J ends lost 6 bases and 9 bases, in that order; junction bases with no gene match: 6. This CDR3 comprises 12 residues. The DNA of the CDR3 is TGCAGCGTACCACAGGGGGCCGGGCCCCAGCATTTT. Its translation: CSVPQGAGPQHF.

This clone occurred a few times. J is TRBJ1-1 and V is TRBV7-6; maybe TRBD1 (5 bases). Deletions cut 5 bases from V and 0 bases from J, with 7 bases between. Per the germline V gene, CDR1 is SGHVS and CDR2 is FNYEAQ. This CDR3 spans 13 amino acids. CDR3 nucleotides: TGTGCCAGCAGCGAGGGGTTGAACACTGAAGCTTTCTTT. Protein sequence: CASSEGLNTEAFF.

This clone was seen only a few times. CDR3 nucleotides: TGCAGCGTTGTGGGACAGGGGGCGCCGAATGAGCAGTTCTTC. Translated, it gives CSVVGQGAPNEQFF. The V gene is TRBV29-1, the J gene TRBJ2-1; 12 nucleotides match TRBD1. The germline V gene has CDR1 SQVTM and CDR2 ANQGSEA. Unmatched junction bases numbered 5, after V lost 4 bases and J lost 7 bases. CDR3 length: 14 amino acids.

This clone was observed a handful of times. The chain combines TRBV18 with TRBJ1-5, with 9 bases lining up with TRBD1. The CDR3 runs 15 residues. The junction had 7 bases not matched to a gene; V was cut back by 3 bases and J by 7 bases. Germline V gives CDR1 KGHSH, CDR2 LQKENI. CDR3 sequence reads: CASSPGQGLWQPQHF. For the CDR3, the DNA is TGTGCCAGCTCACCGGGACAGGGACTTTGGCAGCCCCAGCATTTT. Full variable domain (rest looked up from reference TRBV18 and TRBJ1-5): NAGVMQNPRHLVRRRGQEARLRCSPMKGHSHVYWYRQLPEEGLKFMVYLQKENIIDESGMPKERFSAEFPKEGPSILRIQQVVRGDSAAYFCASSPGQGLWQPQHFGDGTRLSIL.

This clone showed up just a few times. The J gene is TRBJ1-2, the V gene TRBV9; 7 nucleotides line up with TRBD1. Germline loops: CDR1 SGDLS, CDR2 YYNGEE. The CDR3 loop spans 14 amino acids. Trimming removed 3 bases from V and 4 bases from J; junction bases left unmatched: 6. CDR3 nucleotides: TGTGCCAGCAGCGGCATGACAGGGAGCTATGGCTACACCTTC. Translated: CASSGMTGSYGYTF.

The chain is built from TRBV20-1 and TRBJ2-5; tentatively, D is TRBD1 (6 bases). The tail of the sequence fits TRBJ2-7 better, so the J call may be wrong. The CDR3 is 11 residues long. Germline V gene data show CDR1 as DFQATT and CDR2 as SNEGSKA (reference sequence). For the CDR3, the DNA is TGCAGTGCTTACCAGGGGTACGAGCAGTACTTC. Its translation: CSAYQGYEQYF.

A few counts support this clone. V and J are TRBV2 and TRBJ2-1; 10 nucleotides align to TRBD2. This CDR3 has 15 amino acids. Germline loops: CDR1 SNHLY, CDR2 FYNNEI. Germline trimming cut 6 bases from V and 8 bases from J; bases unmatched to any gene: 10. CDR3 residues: CASSKGTSETDEQFF. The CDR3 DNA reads TGTGCCAGCAGCAAGGGGACTAGCGAGACGGATGAGCAGTTCTTC.

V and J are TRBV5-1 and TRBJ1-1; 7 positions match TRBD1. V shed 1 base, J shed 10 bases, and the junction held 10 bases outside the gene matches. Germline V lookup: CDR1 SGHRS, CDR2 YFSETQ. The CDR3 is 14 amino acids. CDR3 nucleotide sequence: TGCGCCAGCAGCTTGACAGGGGCCTCCCTCGGAGCTTTCTTT. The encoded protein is CASSLTGASLGAFF.

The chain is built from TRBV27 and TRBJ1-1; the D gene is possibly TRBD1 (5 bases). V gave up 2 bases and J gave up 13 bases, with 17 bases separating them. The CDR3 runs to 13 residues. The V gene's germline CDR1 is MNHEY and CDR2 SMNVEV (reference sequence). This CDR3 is CASSLSVGARDFF. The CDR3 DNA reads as TGTGCCAGCAGTTTAAGCGTAGGGGCTCGGGATTTCTTT.

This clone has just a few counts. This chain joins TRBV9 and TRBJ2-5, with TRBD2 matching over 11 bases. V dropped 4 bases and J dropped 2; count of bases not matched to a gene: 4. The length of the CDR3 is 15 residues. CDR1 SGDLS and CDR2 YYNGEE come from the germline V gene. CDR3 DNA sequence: TGTGCCAGCAGCCTCGGGACTAGCGGACAAGAGACCCAGTACTTC. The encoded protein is CASSLGTSGQETQYF.

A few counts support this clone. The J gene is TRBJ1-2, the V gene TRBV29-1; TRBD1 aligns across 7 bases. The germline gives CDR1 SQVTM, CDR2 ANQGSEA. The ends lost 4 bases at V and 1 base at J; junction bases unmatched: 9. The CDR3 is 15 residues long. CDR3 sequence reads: CSVVFRQGRNYGYTF. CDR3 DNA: TGCAGCGTTGTCTTTCGACAGGGTCGTAACTATGGCTACACCTTC.

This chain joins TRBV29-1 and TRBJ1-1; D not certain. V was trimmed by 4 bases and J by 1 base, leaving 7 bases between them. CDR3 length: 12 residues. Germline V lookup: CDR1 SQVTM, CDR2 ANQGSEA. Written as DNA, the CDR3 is TGCAGCGTTGTCGAACAGAACACTGAAGCTTTCTTT. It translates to CSVVEQNTEAFF. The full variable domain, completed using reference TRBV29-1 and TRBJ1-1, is SAVISQKPSRDICQRGTSLTIQCQVDSQVTMMFWYRQQPGQSLTLIATANQGSEATYESGFVIDKFPISRPNLTFSTLTVSNMSPEDSSIYLCSVVEQNTEAFFGQGTRLTVV.

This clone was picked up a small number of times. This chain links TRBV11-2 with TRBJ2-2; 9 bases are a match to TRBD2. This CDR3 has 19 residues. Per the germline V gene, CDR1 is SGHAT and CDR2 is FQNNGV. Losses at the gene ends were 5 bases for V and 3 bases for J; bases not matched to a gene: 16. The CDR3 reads CASSPTGTSYYTDTGELFF. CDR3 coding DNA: TGTGCCAGCAGCCCAACCGGGACTAGCTACTATACTGACACCGGGGAGCTGTTTTTT.

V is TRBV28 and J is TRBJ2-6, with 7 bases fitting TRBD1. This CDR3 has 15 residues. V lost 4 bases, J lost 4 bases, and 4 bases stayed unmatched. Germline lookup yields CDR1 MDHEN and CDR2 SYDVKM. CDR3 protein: CASSSTGAGANVLTF. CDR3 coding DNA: TGTGCCAGCAGTTCCACAGGGGCCGGGGCCAACGTCCTGACTTTC.

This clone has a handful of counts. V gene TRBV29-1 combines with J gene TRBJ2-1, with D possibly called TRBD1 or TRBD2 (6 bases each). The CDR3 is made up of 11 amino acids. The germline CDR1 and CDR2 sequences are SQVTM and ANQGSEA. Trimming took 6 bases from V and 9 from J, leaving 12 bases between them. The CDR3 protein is CSVSGAGEQFF. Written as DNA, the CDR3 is TGCAGCGTCTCGGGGGCGGGTGAGCAGTTCTTC.

CDR3 bases: TGTGCCAGCGGGGTGGACCGCGAGCAGTACGTC. It specifies CASGVDREQYV. The V call is TRBV6-5, the J call TRBJ2-7, with no clear D. The V gene's germline CDR1 is MNHEY and CDR2 SVGAGI. The CDR3 is made up of 11 amino acids. Trimming removed 8 bases at V and 6 bases at J, with 11 bases between.

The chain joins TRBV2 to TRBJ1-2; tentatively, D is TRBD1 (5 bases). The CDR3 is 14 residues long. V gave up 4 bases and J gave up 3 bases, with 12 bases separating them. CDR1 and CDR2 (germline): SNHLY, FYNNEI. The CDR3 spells CASSAMGLDYGYTF. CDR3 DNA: TGTGCCAGCAGTGCTATGGGGCTGGACTATGGCTACACCTTC.

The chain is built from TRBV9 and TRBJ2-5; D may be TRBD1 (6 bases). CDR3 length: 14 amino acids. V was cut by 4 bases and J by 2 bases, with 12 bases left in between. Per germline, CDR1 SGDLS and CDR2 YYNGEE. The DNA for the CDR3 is TGTGCCAGCAGCCTCGGGACAAGGCAAGAGACCCAGTACTTC. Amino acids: CASSLGTRQETQYF.

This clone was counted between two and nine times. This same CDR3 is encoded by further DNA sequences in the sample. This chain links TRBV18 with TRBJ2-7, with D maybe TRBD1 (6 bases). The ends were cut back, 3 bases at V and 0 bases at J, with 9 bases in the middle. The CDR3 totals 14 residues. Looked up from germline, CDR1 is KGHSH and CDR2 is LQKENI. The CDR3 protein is CASSPDRSSYEQYF. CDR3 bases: TGTGCCAGCTCACCTGACAGGAGCTCCTACGAGCAGTACTTC.

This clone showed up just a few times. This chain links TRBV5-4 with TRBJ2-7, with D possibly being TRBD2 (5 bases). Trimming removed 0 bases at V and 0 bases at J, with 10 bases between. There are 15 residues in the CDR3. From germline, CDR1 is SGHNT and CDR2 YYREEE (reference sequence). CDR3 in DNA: TGTGCCAGCAGCTTGGGATCCGGGAACTCCTACGAGCAGTACTTC. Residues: CASSLGSGNSYEQYF.